A selection of T cell receptor beta chains follows, all from one sample in a study of early T cells in non-severe SARS-CoV-2 infection. TCRdb redid the calling of the 5' RACE reads with MiXCR, one entry per CDR3 protein. The sample includes approximately 29,000 distinct CDR3 sequences, around 5.8% of them seen just once. This sample comprised whole blood, obtained at baseline. Receptors were obtained from an adult who was a healthcare worker with PCR-confirmed SARS-CoV-2 infection or an uninfected control (not recorded which). CDR3s leave out the opening cysteine and the closing phenylalanine or tryptophan. Each record gives: CDR3 protein, clone size, V gene, J gene. For some rows the clone size is stated as once, few or many, or as a class when expanded; others skip it.

ASSVLGYQETQY	few	TRBV6-1	TRBJ2-5
ASSYGLAGVADTQY	many	TRBV5-6	TRBJ2-3
ASRNPGQTIAEQY	many	TRBV11-2	TRBJ2-7
ASSLGRGGYGYT	many	TRBV5-6	TRBJ1-2
ASSLASGSYNEQF	many	TRBV11-2	TRBJ2-1
SYRDREYEQY	NA	TRBV29-1	TRBJ2-7
ASARDTGELF	many	TRBV12-5	TRBJ2-2
ASSYSVNPIKTGANVLT	many	TRBV7-3	TRBJ2-6
ASSFRGGRTDTQY	many	TRBV7-2	TRBJ2-3
ASSIPGTGVEEQY	NA	TRBV7-2	TRBJ2-7
ASSHGTENSPLH	many	TRBV3-1	TRBJ1-6
ASSHLGGNQPQH	many	TRBV12-3/TRBV12-4	TRBJ1-5
ASSPPWDRAYMNTEAF	few	TRBV18	TRBJ1-1
ASSRPGQGYTGELF	many	TRBV28	TRBJ2-2
ASSQTLSGANVLT	many	TRBV18	TRBJ2-6
ASSPGVAVRETQY	few	TRBV28	TRBJ2-5
ASSITSGRAVGTQY	many	TRBV19	TRBJ2-5
ASSQDGTGNTEAF	many	TRBV4-3	TRBJ1-1
ASSRVDTEAF	many	TRBV5-4	TRBJ1-1
ASSLNPGNEKLF	few	TRBV7-9	TRBJ1-4
ATSGGTSGRAWH	NA	TRBV15	TRBJ2-3
ATSGVSGRGNNEQF	many	TRBV24-1	TRBJ2-1
ASSYSRGLAKNIQY	medium-sized	TRBV6-2/TRBV6-3	TRBJ2-4
ATSRDYTGTGNTGELF	many	TRBV15	TRBJ2-2
ASSYSGGDSYEQY	NA	TRBV7-2	TRBJ2-7
ASSLPRGIQY	NA	TRBV7-8	TRBJ2-4